The subject of this entry is one T cell receptor beta chain. V was clipped by 2 bases and J by 4 bases; unmatched bases: 1. Germline CDR1 is MDHEN and CDR2 is SYDVKM. The CDR3 totals 14 residues. The data stem from a study of early T cells in non-severe SARS-CoV-2 infection. For the study at large: RNA in bulk from unsorted whole blood was sequenced, and chains were unpaired.

Attachment of unique molecular identifiers was made to individual cDNA molecules. MiXCR, applied by TCRdb to the 5' RACE reads, yields one record per CDR3 protein. This table holds 70,000 to 85,000 distinct CDR3 sequences, about an eighth found once. The specimen sequenced was whole blood. The sequence was collected from an adult who was a healthcare worker with PCR-confirmed SARS-CoV-2 infection or an uninfected control (not recorded which). The rearrangement uses TRBV28 and TRBJ1-5; 8 bases match TRBD1. CDR3 protein: CASSLQGANQPQHF. CDR3 coding DNA: TGTGCCAGCAGTTTACAGGGGGCGAATCAGCCCCAGCATTTT. The variable domain in full, completed from reference TRBV28 and TRBJ1-5, reads DVKVTQSSRYLVKRTGEKVFLECVQDMDHENMFWYRQDPGLGLRLIYFSYDVKMKEKGDIPEGYSVSREKKERFSLILESASTNQTSMYLCASSLQGANQPQHFGDGTRLSIL.